This T cell receptor (beta chain) was sequenced during a study of cytomegalovirus exposure and HLA in healthy donors. The overall study: The 100 to 150 validation repertoires and the approximately 690 first-cohort repertoires shared a platform, a later analysis reported.

TCRdb's copy holds only in-frame clones and misses some; the assay was immunoSEQ multiplex PCR. This table has about 140,000 clones, 88% appearing once. Study-level findings and limits: Reports credit the classifier with highly specific, highly sensitive diagnosis of cytomegalovirus status. Investigators reported 150 to 200 TCR beta chains as tied to cytomegalovirus.

Germline V gene lookup returns CDR1 GTSNPN and CDR2 SVGIG (reference sequence). V lost 7 bases, J lost 4 bases, and 16 bases lay in between. This CDR3 is 13 amino acids long. Regarding this clone: Its antigen remains unidentified.

This chain joins TRBV30 and TRBJ1-1; maybe TRBD1 (6 bases). What was sequenced was PBMCs. The TCR comes from a woman under 30 in good health and CMV-seropositive. CDR3 in amino acids: CAYAGEGGTEAFF. As DNA, the CDR3 is TGTGCCTATGCGGGGGAGGGGGGCACTGAAGCTTTCTTT.